This is a list of T cell receptor beta chains from one sample in a study of prognosis after radiotherapy for stage I lung cancer. TCRdb ran MiXCR on the multiplex PCR reads and lists one entry per CDR3 protein. Here the sample spans tens of thousands of distinct CDR3 sequences, about 42% being singletons. This specimen was PBMCs, taken before or after stereotactic body radiation therapy (not recorded which). The origin of the receptors is a donor over 45 with non-small cell lung cancer. The CDR3 runs from the conserved cysteine through the conserved F or W. D genes are given only for firm matches. Only part of the rows carry a size: once, few, many, or a class if the clone is expanded.

>TRBJ2-7|NA|TRBV11-2|NA
TGTGCCAGCAGCTTAGGGCTGGGAGGAAATACTTACGAGCAGTACTTC
CASSLGLGGNTYEQYF
>TRBJ2-3|NA|TRBV4-1|NA
TGCGCCAGCAGCCCCTTTGGGTGGGATTCCACAGATACGCAGTATTTT
CASSPFGWDSTDTQYF
>TRBJ1-5|few|TRBV9|NA
TGTGCCAGCAGCGCCTCCACCGGTCCCCAGCCCCAGCATTTT
CASSASTGPQPQHF
>TRBJ2-1|many|TRBV20-1|NA
TGCAGTGCTAGATTGACAGGACGATACAATGAGCAGTTCTTC
CSARLTGRYNEQFF
>TRBJ1-2|NA|TRBV30|TRBD1
TGTGCCTGGGGGACAGGGAACTATGGCTACACCTTC
CAWGTGNYGYTF
>TRBJ2-1|NA|TRBV30|TRBD2
TGTGCCTCCCGAAAAACTAGCGGAGACTACAATGAGCAGTTCTTC
CASRKTSGDYNEQFF
>TRBJ1-1|NA|TRBV2|NA
TGTGCCAGCAGTGAGACAGCGAACACTGAAGCTTTCTTT
CASSETANTEAFF
>TRBJ1-2|medium-sized|TRBV5-1|TRBD1
TGCGCCAGCAGCTTCGGCACAGGGGAACTACTGGGGAACTATGGCTACACCTTC
CASSFGTGELLGNYGYTF
>TRBJ2-4|many|TRBV6-2/TRBV6-3|NA
TGTGCCAGCAGAATGGCAGGGAGGGCCAAAAACATTCAGTACTTC
CASRMAGRAKNIQYF
>TRBJ1-1|many|TRBV5-6|NA
TGTGCCAGCAGCTTTTCCTCGGCTGAAGCTTTCTTT
CASSFSSAEAFF
>TRBJ2-1|NA|TRBV6-2/TRBV6-3|NA
TGTGCCAGCAGTTCAACTCGGGATCTGTTTTACAATGAGCAGTTCTTC
CASSSTRDLFYNEQFF
>TRBJ2-7|NA|TRBV7-9|NA
TGTGCCAGCAGCCCTCCGGGGGCCGCCTACGAGCAGTACTTC
CASSPPGAAYEQYF
>TRBJ1-1|NA|TRBV10-3|NA
TGTGCCATCAGGCCAACTTCGAATCGCGGTGGCACTGAAGCTTTCTTT
CAIRPTSNRGGTEAFF
>TRBJ2-5|many|TRBV28|TRBD2
TGTGCCAGCACCGTAGCGGGACTAGAGACCCAGTACTTC
CASTVAGLETQYF
>TRBJ1-2|many|TRBV29-1|NA
TGCAGCGTTGGCGGGGGCGGGGGCTACACCTTC
CSVGGGGGYTF
>TRBJ2-1|many|TRBV5-5|TRBD2
TGTGCCAGCAGCTTGATGCCTAGCGGGAAGGTCAATGAGCAGTTCTTC
CASSLMPSGKVNEQFF
>TRBJ1-6|many|TRBV7-9|TRBD1
TGTGCCAGCAGCTCCGAGGGGACAGTTAATTCACCCCTCCACTTT
CASSSEGTVNSPLHF
>TRBJ2-3|NA|TRBV30|NA
TGTGCCTGGAGTGTAAGTAGAACCACAGATACGCAGTATTTT
CAWSVSRTTDTQYF
>TRBJ2-7|many|TRBV29-1|TRBD2
TGCAGCGCATGGCGGACTAGCTCGGCGGGCGAGCAGTACTTC
CSAWRTSSAGEQYF
>TRBJ2-1|medium-sized|TRBV12-3/TRBV12-4|NA
TGTGCCAGCAGTTCCTACAATGAGCAGTTCTTC
CASSSYNEQFF
>TRBJ1-1|NA|TRBV19|NA
TGTGCCAGTAGTATAGGATGGGTTGAAGCTTTCTTT
CASSIGWVEAFF
>TRBJ2-1|many|TRBV5-1|TRBD2
TGCGCCAGCAGCTCGGGGACTAGCGGGAGGATTGAGCAGTTCTTC
CASSSGTSGRIEQFF
>TRBJ2-7|NA|TRBV28|TRBD2
TGTGTCAGCAGTCAACAGGGACTAGCGGGACATACAGTGTACTTC
CVSSQQGLAGHTVYF
>TRBJ2-5|many|TRBV19|NA
TGTGCCAGTAGTAAAAGGGGGAAGGGGGGCCAAGAGACCCAGTACTTC
CASSKRGKGGQETQYF
>TRBJ2-3|medium-sized|TRBV4-3|TRBD2
TGCGCCAGCAGCCAAGGGGCTAGCGGGAGCACAGATACGCAGTATTTT
CASSQGASGSTDTQYF
>TRBJ2-3|medium-sized|TRBV30|NA
TGTGCCTGGAGTGTCGGCCACATTAGCACAGATACGCAGTATTTT
CAWSVGHISTDTQYF
>TRBJ2-7|NA|TRBV27|NA
TGTGCCAGCAGTTTGACCCCGGGACCAAACAAAAACGAGCAGTACTTC
CASSLTPGPNKNEQYF
>TRBJ2-7|many|TRBV19|NA
TGTGCCAGTAGTATAGGAGGTATTGGGAGTTACGAGCAGTACTTC
CASSIGGIGSYEQYF
>TRBJ2-1|many|TRBV11-3|NA
TGTGCCAGCAGCTTAGCCCCCTGGGGGAATGAGCAGTTCTTC
CASSLAPWGNEQFF
>TRBJ1-6|many|TRBV11-1|NA
TGTGCCAGCAGCTCCCGGGACGGAAATTCACCCCTCCACTTT
CASSSRDGNSPLHF
>TRBJ2-1|NA|TRBV12-3/TRBV12-4|NA
TGTGCCAGCATTTTATCCGTCATTGAGCAGTTCTTC
CASILSVIEQFF
>TRBJ2-2|medium-sized|TRBV5-1|NA
TGCGCCAGCAGCTTGGACAGGGCGGGCACCGGGGAGCTGTTTTTT
CASSLDRAGTGELFF
>TRBJ2-5|many|TRBV20-1|NA
TGCAGTGCTCATAGGACCGGGAGAGTAGGAGAGACCCAGTACTTC
CSAHRTGRVGETQYF
>TRBJ1-3|many|TRBV7-9|TRBD1
TGTGCCAGCAGCGCATCGGACAGGGATTTGAACACCATATATTTT
CASSASDRDLNTIYF
>TRBJ1-6|many|TRBV2|TRBD1
TGTGCCAGCAGCGGTGACAGGGCCGGGGATGCACCCCTCCACTTT
CASSGDRAGDAPLHF
>TRBJ1-2|NA|TRBV6-5|TRBD1
TGTGCCAGCAGTTCTGACAGGGTCGGAGGCTACACCTTC
CASSSDRVGGYTF
>TRBJ2-2|many|TRBV7-3|TRBD2
TGTGCCAGCAGCTTCAGCGGGAGGAACACCGGGGAGCTGTTTTTT
CASSFSGRNTGELFF
>TRBJ2-5|many|TRBV5-4|TRBD1
TGTGCCAGCAGCTCGGACAGGGAGGAGCGGGAGACCCAGTACTTC
CASSSDREERETQYF
>TRBJ2-2|many|TRBV7-3|NA
TGTGCCAGCAGCGCAAGAAACACCGGGGAGCTGTTTTTT
CASSARNTGELFF
>TRBJ2-3|many|TRBV19|TRBD2
TGTGCCAGTAGTATCAGCGGCCTAGCGGGCCCAGGGAACACAGATACGCAGTATTTT
CASSISGLAGPGNTDTQYF
>TRBJ2-5|NA|TRBV9|NA
TGTTCCAGCAGCGTTAGTGCGACTACTGGGACCCAGTACTTC
CSSSVSATTGTQYF
>TRBJ1-6|many|TRBV2|TRBD1
TGTGCCAGCAGGCCGGACAGGGGTGGTTCACCCCTCCACTTT
CASRPDRGGSPLHF
>TRBJ2-1|NA|TRBV28|NA
TGTGCCAGCAGTTTAGCTGAGGAGTCCGATGAGCAGTTCTTC
CASSLAEESDEQFF
>TRBJ1-5|NA|TRBV7-2|NA
TGTACAAGCAGCTTGACTTTAGGACCCAATCAGCCCCAGCATTTT
CTSSLTLGPNQPQHF
>TRBJ2-3|many|TRBV20-1|TRBD2
TGCAGTGCCAGACTAGCAGGAGATACGCAGTATTTT
CSARLAGDTQYF
>TRBJ2-3|many|TRBV12-3/TRBV12-4|NA
TGTGCCAGCAGTTCGAGGCAGGCAGATACGCAGTATTTT
CASSSRQADTQYF
>TRBJ2-7|NA|TRBV12-3/TRBV12-4|NA
TGTGCCAGCAGTTTGACGACAGTCCAGTACTTC
CASSLTTVQYF
>TRBJ1-5|once|TRBV19|TRBD1
TGTGCCGTGGGGACAGGTGGACCAAATCAGCCCCAGCATTTT
CAVGTGGPNQPQHF
>TRBJ2-7|NA|TRBV5-1|TRBD2
TGCGCCAGCAGCCTGGGACTAGCGGTATCCTACGAGCAGCACTTC
CASSLGLAVSYEQHF
>TRBJ2-2|NA|TRBV20-1|NA
TGCAGTGCTAGACAACAGGGTAACACCGGGGAGCTGTTTTTT
CSARQQGNTGELFF
>TRBJ2-7|many|TRBV5-1|TRBD1
TGCGCCAGCAGCTTCGGGACAGCCTCCTACGAGCAGTACTTC
CASSFGTASYEQYF
>TRBJ2-1|NA|TRBV12-3/TRBV12-4|NA
TGTGCCAGCAGCCCGGGACAACGGAGCTCCTACAATGATCAGTTCTTC
CASSPGQRSSYNDQFF
>TRBJ2-1|NA|TRBV6-1|NA
TGTGCCAGCAGTGGACTGCAAGGGATGAATGAGCAGTTCTTC
CASSGLQGMNEQFF
>TRBJ2-1|NA|TRBV20-1|NA
TGCAGTGCCAGAACTGACTCCCTCTACAATCAGCAGTTCTTC
CSARTDSLYNQQFF
>TRBJ2-1|NA|TRBV19|TRBD2
TGTGCCAGTAGTCTGGGACTAGCGGGGGTTGCAAATGAGCAGTTCTTC
CASSLGLAGVANEQFF
>TRBJ2-1|many|TRBV24-1|TRBD2
TGTGCCACCAGTAGGACGGGGGGGAATGAGCAGTTCTTC
CATSRTGGNEQFF
>TRBJ1-2|many|TRBV27|NA
TGTGCCAGCAGCTCGGGAGGGGATGGCTACACCTTC
CASSSGGDGYTF
>TRBJ1-1|NA|TRBV12-3/TRBV12-4|NA
TGTGCCAGCAGGAAGGACAGGAACACTGAAGCTTTCTTT
CASRKDRNTEAFF
>TRBJ2-1|NA|TRBV30|NA
TGTGCCTGTAGTTTACTCGGGGGTAATGAGCAGTTCTTC
CACSLLGGNEQFF
>TRBJ2-2|NA|TRBV6-4|NA
TGTGCCAGCAGCGGGATTCCCTGTACCGTGGAGCTGTTTTTT
CASSGIPCTVELFF